Listed below are T cell receptor beta chains from one sample, sequenced in a study of T cells in tuberculosis. The assay was immunoSEQ multiplex PCR, and TCRdb's table has in-frame clones only and misses some. The sample records about 53,000 clones, 90% to 95% being singletons. The sequencing here drew on PBMCs, taken at tuberculosis diagnosis. These TCRs come from an adult with tuberculosis. The CDR3 runs from the conserved cysteine through the conserved F or W.

j_call v_call cdr3_aa
TRBJ1-1 TRBV7-7 CASSLAGPATEAFF
TRBJ2-2 TRBV10-1 CASASGTNTGELFF
TRBJ2-1 TRBV10-3 CAISESVGGLDEQFF
TRBJ2-4 TRBV19 CASSIGTIQYF
TRBJ2-7 TRBV4-1 CASSNSGLALGEQYF
TRBJ1-1 TRBV7-2 CASSFQGPTEAFF
TRBJ1-2 TRBV29-1 CSVVFGSYGYTF
TRBJ1-1 TRBV5-1 CASSLAGGQGPTEAFF
TRBJ2-3 TRBV4-1 CASTSSGASTDTQYF
TRBJ2-7 TRBV29-1 CSVEEGVGEQYF
TRBJ2-3 TRBV4-3 CASSQEARGADTQYF
TRBJ2-1 TRBV9 CASSVGGSGHFNEQFF
TRBJ2-2 TRBV9 CASSAGPGQGSTGELFF
TRBJ2-1 TRBV28 CASSTVWGGYNEQFF
TRBJ2-5 TRBV5-6 CASSLGAVGTQYF
TRBJ2-2 TRBV28 CASSLTGGVDTGELFF
TRBJ1-1 TRBV9 CASSVVRGNTEAFF
TRBJ2-4 TRBV30 CAWQGAGMRAKNIQYF
TRBJ1-3 TRBV28 CASSTSDRHTIYF
TRBJ2-7 TRBV2 CASTPGTSPYEQYF
TRBJ2-3 TRBV27 CASSLNAGTGIDTQYF
TRBJ2-7 TRBV6-6 CASSYWEDSYEQYF
TRBJ1-6 TRBV4-3 CASSQDLVDYYNSPLHF
TRBJ1-2 TRBV7-9 CASSPPGANYGYTF
TRBJ1-4 TRBV6-1 CASSVEDRVNEKLFF
TRBJ2-1 TRBV10-3 CAISARLAGIVVYNEQFF
TRBJ2-7 TRBV6-6 CASSYSQGGYEQYF
TRBJ1-2 TRBV7-9 CASSLGGQGVNYGYTF
TRBJ2-2 TRBV7-2 CASSLARREGNTGELFF
TRBJ2-7 TRBV5-1 CASSFEGTSGYVSSYEQYF
TRBJ2-3 TRBV6-5 CATRGLLQGGNTQYF
TRBJ2-7 TRBV6-1 CASRPAPGGEQYF
- TRBV4-1 CASSQVGGGQPQYF
TRBJ1-2 TRBV7-2 CASSLGGASYGYTF
TRBJ2-3 TRBV6-4 CASSADFSDTQYF
TRBJ2-7 TRBV5-6 CASSGTPPSYEQYF
TRBJ2-1 TRBV5-1 CASSPRQGSLGEQFF
TRBJ2-7 TRBV19 CASSPGTSGYEQYF
TRBJ2-1 TRBV19 CASTPELAGGGNEQFF
TRBJ1-2 TRBV5-1 CASGGSRGREGYTF